This TCR beta chain emerged from a study of graft-versus-host responses after intestinal transplantation. Responders that carried the CFSE label, 200,000 of them, were plated with 200,000 irradiated, violet-dye-labeled stimulator cells. CD3+CD4+ and CD3+CD8+ responders that were proliferating and CFSE-low were sorted post-reaction. General study results and limits: Allografts of patients with graft-donor T cell macrochimerism showed high graft-versus-host to host-versus-graft clone ratios.

CDR3 length equals 17 residues. Germline values: CDR1 LGHNA, CDR2 YNFKEQ. The junction had 5 bases not matched to a gene; V was cut back by 4 bases and J by 1 base. Method: immunoSEQ multiplex PCR; TCRdb's copy keeps in-frame clones and lacks some. This table holds 20,000 to 25,000 clones, roughly 44% found once. The sample holds one count of this clone. The TCR originated in a human patient who was an organ donor for intestinal transplantation. The sequenced sample was alloreactive CD8+ T cells from a mixed lymphocyte reaction culture, obtained before transplantation. The subset is: CFSE-low proliferating T cells sorted from roughly 6-day pre-transplant mixed lymphocyte reaction (GvH or HvG direction). This sequence joins TRBV4-2 and TRBJ2-7, with 15 nucleotides matching TRBD2. CDR3 DNA sequence: TGTGCCAGCAGCCTGACCGGACTAGCGGGAGGGTCCTACGAGCAGTACTTC. Its protein product is CASSLTGLAGGSYEQYF.